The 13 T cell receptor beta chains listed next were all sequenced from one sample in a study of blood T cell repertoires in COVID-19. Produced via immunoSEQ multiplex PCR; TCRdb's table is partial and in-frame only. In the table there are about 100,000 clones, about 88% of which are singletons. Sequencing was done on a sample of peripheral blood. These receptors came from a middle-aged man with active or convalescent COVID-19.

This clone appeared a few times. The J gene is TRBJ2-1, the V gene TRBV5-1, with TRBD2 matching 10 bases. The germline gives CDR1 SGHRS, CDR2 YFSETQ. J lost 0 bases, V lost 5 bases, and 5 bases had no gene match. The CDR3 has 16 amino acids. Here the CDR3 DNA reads TGCGCCAGCAGGGACGCTAGCGGGGGCTCCTACAATGAGCAGTTCTTC. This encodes CASRDASGGSYNEQFF.

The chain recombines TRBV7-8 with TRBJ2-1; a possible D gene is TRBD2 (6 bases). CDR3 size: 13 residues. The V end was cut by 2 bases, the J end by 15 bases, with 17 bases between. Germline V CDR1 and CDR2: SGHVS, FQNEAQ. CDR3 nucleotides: TGTGCCAGCAGCTTACCACTAGCCGAGGATCGGTTCTTC. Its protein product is CASSLPLAEDRFF.

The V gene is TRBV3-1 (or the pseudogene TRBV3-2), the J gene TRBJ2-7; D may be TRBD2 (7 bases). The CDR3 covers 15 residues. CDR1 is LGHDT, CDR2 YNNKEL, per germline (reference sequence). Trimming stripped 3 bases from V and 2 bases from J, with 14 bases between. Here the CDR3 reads CASSHAMGGPYEQYF. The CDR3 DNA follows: TGTGCCAGCAGCCATGCTATGGGGGGGCCCTACGAGCAGTACTTC.

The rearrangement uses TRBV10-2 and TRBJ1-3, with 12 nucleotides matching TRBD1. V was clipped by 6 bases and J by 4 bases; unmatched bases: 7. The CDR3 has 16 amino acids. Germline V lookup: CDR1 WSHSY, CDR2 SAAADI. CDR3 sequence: CASRLGQGAGGNTIYF. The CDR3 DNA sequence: TGCGCCAGCAGGTTGGGACAGGGGGCTGGAGGAAACACCATATATTTT.

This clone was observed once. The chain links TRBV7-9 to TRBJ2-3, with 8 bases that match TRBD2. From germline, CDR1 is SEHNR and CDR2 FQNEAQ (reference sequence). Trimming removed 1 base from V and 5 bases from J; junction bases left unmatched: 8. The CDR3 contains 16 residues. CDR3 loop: CASSLGFGGGLDTQYF. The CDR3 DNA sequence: TGTGCCAGCAGCTTAGGATTTGGCGGGGGGTTAGATACGCAGTATTTT.

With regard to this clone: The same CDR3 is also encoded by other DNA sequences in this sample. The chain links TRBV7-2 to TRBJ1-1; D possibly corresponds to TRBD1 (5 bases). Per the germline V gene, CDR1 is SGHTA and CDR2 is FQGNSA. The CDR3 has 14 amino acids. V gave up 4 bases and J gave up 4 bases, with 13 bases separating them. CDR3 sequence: CASSSRQGGTEAFF. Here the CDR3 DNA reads TGTGCCAGCAGCTCCCGGCAGGGAGGCACTGAAGCTTTCTTT.

In nucleotides, the CDR3 is TGTGCCAGCAGTTTTGGGGGGGATCTCTACAATGAGCAGTTCTTC. Protein: CASSFGGDLYNEQFF. The V gene is TRBV28, the J gene TRBJ2-1; 7 nucleotides match TRBD2. The V gene end was trimmed by 3 bases and the J gene end by 3 bases; junction bases not matched to a gene: 5. The CDR3 spans 15 residues. Germline V gene data show CDR1 as MDHEN and CDR2 as SYDVKM.

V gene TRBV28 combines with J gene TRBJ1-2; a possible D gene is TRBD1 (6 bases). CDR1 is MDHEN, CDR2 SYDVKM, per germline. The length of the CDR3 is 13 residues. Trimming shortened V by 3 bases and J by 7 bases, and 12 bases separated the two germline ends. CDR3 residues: CASSFGGLLGYTF. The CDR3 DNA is TGTGCCAGCAGTTTCGGGGGGCTCCTTGGCTACACCTTC.

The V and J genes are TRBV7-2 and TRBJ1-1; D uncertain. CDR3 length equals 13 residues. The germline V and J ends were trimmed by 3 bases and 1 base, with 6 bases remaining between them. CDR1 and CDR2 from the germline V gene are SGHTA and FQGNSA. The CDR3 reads CASSFTRNTEAFF. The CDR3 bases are TGTGCCAGCAGCTTTACCAGGAACACTGAAGCTTTCTTT.

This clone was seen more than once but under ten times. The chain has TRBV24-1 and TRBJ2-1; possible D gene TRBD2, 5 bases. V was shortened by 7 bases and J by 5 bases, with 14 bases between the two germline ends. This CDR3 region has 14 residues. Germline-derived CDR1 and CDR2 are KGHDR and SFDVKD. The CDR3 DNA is TGTGCCACCAGAGGCGGTTCGGGAAACAATGAGCAGTTCTTC. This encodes CATRGGSGNNEQFF.

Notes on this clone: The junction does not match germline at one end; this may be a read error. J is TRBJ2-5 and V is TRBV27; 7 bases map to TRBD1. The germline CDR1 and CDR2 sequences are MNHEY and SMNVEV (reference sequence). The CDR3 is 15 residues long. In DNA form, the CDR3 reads TGTGCCAGCAGATTATTACAGGGGAACCAAGAGACCCAGTACTTC. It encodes CASRLLQGNQETQYF.

CDR3 amino acids: CASVNSGGNEQFF. The CDR3 DNA reads as TGTGCCAGCGTAAATAGCGGGGGGAATGAGCAGTTCTTC. The J gene is TRBJ2-1, the V gene TRBV2, with 10 bases that match TRBD2. Losses at the gene ends were 8 bases for V and 7 bases for J; bases not matched to a gene: 5. The CDR3 has 13 residues. Germline lookup yields CDR1 SNHLY and CDR2 FYNNEI.

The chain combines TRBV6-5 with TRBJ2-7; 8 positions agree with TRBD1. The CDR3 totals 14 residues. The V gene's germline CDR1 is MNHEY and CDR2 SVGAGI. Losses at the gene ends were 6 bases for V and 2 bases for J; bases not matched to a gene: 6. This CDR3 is CASRYGQGPYEQYF. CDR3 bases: TGTGCCAGCAGATACGGACAGGGCCCCTACGAGCAGTACTTC.